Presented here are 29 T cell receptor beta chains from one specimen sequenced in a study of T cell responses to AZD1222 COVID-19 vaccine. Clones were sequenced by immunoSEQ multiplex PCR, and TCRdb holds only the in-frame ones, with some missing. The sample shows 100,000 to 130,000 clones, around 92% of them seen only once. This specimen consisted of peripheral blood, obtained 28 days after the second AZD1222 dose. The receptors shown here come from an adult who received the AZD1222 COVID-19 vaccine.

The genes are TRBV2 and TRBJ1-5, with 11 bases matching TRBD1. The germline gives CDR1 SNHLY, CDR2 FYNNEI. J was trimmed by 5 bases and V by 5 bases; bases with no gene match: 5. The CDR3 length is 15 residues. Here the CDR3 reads CASSKGTGGHQPQHF. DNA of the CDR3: TGTGCCAGCAGTAAGGGGACAGGGGGACATCAGCCCCAGCATTTT.

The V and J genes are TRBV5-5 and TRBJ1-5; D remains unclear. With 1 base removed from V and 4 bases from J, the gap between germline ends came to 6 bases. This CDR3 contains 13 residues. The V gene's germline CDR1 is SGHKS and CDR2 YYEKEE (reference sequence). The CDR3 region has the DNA TGTGCCAGCAGCTTGTGGTGGAATCAGCCCCAGCATTTT. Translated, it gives CASSLWWNQPQHF. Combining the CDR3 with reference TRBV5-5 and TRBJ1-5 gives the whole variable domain DAGVTQSPTHLIKTRGQQVTLRCSPISGHKSVSWYQQVLGQGPQFIFQYYEKEERGRGNFPDRFSARQFPNYSSELNVNALLLGDSALYLCASSLWWNQPQHFGDGTRLSIL.

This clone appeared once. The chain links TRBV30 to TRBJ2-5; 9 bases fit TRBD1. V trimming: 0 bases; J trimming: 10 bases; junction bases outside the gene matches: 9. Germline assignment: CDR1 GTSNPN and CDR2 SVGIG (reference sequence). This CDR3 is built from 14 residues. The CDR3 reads CAWSVSSTGGFQYF. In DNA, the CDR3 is TGTGCCTGGAGTGTTTCCTCTACAGGGGGCTTCCAGTACTTC. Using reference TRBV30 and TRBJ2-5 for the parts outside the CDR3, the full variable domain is SQTIHQWPATLVQPVGSPLSLECTVEGTSNPNLYWYRQAAGRGLQLLFYSVGIGQISSEVPQNLSASRPQDRQFILSSKKLLLSDSGFYLCAWSVSSTGGFQYFGPGTRLLVL.

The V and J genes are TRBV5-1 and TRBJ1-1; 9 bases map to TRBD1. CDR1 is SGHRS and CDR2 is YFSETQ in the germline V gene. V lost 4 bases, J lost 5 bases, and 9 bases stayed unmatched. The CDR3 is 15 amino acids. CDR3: CASSTQQGARTEAFF. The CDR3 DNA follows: TGCGCCAGCAGCACCCAACAGGGGGCTAGGACTGAAGCTTTCTTT.

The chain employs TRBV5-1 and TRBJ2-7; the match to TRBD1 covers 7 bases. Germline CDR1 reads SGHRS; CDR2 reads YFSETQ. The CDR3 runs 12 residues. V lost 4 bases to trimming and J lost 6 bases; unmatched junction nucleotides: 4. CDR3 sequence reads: CASSPGGGEQYF. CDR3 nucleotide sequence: TGCGCCAGCAGCCCAGGGGGTGGCGAGCAGTACTTC.

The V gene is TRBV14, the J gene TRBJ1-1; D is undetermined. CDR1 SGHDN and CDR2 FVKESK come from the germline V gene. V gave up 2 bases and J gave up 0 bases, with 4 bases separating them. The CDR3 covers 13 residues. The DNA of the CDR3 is TGTGCCAGCAGCCAAATGGTGAACACTGAAGCTTTCTTT. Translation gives CASSQMVNTEAFF.

The CDR3 DNA is TGTGCCAGCAGTTTCTTAAACACTGAAGCTTTCTTT. Its translation: CASSFLNTEAFF. The chain joins TRBV28 to TRBJ1-1; no reliable D call. The CDR3 runs to 12 residues. In germline, CDR1 is MDHEN, CDR2 SYDVKM. Between the trimmed V and J ends, which lost 3 bases and 2 bases, there was a span of 4 bases.

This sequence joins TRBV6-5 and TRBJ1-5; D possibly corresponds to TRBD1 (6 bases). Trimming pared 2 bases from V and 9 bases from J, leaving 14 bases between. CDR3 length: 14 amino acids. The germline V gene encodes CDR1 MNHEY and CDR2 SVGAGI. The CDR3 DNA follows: TGTGCCAGCAGTTACGCCAGGGGCCAAGGGCCCCAGCATTTT. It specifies CASSYARGQGPQHF.

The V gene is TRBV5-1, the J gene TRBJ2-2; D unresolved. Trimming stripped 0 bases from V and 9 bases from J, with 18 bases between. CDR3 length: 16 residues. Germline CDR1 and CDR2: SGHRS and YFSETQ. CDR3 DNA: TGCGCCAGCAGCTTGGGGACCTTGTCCGGCCGTCGGGAGCTGTTTTTT. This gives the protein CASSLGTLSGRRELFF. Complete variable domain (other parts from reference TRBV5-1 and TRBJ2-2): KAGVTQTPRYLIKTRGQQVTLSCSPISGHRSVSWYQQTPGQGLQFLFEYFSETQRNKGNFPGRFSGRQFSNSRSEMNVSTLELGDSALYLCASSLGTLSGRRELFFGEGSRLTVL.

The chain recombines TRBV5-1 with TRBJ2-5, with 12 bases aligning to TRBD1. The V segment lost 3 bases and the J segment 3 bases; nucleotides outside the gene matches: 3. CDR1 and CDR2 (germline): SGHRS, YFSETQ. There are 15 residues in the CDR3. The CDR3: CASSYGTGGEETQYF. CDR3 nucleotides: TGCGCCAGCAGCTACGGGACAGGGGGCGAAGAGACCCAGTACTTC.

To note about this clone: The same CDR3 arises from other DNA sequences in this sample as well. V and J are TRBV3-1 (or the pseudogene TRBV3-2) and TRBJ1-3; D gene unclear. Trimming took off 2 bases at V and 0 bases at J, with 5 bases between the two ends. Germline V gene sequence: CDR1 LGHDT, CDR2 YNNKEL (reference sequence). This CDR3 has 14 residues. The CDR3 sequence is CASSQRGSGNTIYF. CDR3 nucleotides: TGTGCCAGCAGCCAACGTGGCTCTGGAAACACCATATATTTT.

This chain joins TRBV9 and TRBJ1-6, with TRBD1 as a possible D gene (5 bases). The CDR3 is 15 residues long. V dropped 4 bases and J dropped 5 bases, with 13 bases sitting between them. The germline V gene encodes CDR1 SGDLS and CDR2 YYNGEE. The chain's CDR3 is CASSPRRGDNSPLHF. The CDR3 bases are TGTGCCAGCAGCCCCCGCCGGGGGGATAATTCACCCCTCCACTTT.

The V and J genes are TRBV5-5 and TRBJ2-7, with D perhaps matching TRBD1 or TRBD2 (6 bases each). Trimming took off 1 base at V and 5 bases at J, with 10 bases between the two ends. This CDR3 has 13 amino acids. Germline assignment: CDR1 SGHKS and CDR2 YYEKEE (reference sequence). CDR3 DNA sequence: TGTGCCAGCAGCTTGTGGGGGGCGGACGAGCAGTACTTC. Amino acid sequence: CASSLWGADEQYF.

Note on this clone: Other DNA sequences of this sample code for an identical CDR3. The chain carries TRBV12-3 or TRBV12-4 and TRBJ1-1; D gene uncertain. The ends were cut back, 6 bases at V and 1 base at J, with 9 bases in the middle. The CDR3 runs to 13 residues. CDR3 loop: CASSLRENTEAFF. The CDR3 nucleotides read TGTGCCAGCAGCTTAAGGGAGAACACTGAAGCTTTCTTT.

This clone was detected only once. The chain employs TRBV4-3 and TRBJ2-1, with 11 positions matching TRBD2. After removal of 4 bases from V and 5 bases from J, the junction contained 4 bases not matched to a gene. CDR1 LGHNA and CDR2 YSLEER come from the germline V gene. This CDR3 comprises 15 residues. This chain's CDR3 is CASSLTSGSHNEQFF. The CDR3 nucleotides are TGCGCCAGCAGCCTTACTAGCGGGAGTCACAATGAGCAGTTCTTC.

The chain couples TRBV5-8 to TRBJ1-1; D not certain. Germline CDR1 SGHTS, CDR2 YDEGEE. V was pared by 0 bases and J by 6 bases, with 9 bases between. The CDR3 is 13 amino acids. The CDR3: CASSLDGLAEAFF. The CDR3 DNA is TGTGCCAGCAGCTTGGACGGTTTGGCTGAAGCTTTCTTT.

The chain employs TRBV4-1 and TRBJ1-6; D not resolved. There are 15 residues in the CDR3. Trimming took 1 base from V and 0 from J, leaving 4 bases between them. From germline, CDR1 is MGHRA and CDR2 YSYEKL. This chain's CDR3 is CASSQGSSYNSPLHF. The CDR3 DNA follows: TGCGCCAGCAGCCAAGGGAGCTCCTATAATTCACCCCTCCACTTT.

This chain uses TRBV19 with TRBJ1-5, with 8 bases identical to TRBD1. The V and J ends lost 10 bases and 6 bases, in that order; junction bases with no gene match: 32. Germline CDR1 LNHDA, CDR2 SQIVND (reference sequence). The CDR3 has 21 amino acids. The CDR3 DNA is TGTGCCATTTGTATATATTTACGACGACAGGGGATGTCGAGGACGGGTCAGCCCCAGCATTTT. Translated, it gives CAICIYLRRQGMSRTGQPQHF.

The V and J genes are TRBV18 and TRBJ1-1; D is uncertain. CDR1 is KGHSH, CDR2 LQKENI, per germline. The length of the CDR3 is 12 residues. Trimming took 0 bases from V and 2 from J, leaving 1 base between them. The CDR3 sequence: CASSPPNTEAFF. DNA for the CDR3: TGTGCCAGCTCACCACCCAACACTGAAGCTTTCTTT.

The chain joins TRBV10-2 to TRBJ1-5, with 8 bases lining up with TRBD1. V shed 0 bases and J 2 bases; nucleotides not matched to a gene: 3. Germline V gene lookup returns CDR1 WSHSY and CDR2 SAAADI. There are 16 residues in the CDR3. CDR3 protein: CASSESGTGRNQPQHF. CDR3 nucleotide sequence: TGCGCCAGCAGTGAGTCGGGGACAGGCCGCAATCAGCCCCAGCATTTT.

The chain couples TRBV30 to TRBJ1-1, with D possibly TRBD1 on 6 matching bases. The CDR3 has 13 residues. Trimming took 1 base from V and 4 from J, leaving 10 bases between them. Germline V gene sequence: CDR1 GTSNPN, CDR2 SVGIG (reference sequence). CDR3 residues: CAWSGGQGTEAFF. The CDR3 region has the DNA TGTGCCTGGAGTGGGGGGCAGGGCACTGAAGCTTTCTTT.

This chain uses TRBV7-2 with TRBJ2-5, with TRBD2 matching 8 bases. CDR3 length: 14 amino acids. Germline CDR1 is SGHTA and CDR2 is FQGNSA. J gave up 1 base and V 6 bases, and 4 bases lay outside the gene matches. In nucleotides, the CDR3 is TGTGCCAGCAGGGCGGGGGGCCCCCAAGAGACCCAGTACTTC. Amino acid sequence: CASRAGGPQETQYF.

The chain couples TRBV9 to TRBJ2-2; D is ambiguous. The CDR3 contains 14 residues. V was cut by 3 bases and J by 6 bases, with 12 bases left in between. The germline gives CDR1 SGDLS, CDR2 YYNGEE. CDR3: CASSADSRAGELFF. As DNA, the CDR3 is TGTGCCAGCAGCGCCGACTCGCGTGCCGGGGAGCTGTTTTTT.

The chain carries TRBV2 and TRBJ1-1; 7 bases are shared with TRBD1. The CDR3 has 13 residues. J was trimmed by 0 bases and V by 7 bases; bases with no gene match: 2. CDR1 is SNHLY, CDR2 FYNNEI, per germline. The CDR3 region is CASTGTVNTEAFF. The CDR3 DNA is TGTGCCAGCACGGGGACAGTGAACACTGAAGCTTTCTTT.

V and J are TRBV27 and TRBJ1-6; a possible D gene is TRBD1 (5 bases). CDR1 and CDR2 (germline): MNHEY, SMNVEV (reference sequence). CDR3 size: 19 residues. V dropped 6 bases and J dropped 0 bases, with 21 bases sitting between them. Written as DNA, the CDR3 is TGTGCCAGCAGCACCCGGGACGGAGGGTCACTCTCCTATAATTCACCCCTCCACTTT. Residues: CASSTRDGGSLSYNSPLHF.

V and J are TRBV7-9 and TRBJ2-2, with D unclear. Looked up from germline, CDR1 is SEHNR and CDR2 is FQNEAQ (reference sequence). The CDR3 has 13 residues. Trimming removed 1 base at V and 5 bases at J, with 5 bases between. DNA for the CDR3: TGTGCCAGCAGCTTAGATCAGACCGGGGAGCTGTTTTTT. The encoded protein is CASSLDQTGELFF.

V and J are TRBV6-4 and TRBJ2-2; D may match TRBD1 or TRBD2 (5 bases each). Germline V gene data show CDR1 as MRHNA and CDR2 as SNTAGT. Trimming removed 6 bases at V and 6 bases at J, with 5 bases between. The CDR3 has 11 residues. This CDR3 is CASRGAGELFF. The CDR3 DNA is TGTGCCAGCAGGGGGGCCGGGGAGCTGTTTTTT.

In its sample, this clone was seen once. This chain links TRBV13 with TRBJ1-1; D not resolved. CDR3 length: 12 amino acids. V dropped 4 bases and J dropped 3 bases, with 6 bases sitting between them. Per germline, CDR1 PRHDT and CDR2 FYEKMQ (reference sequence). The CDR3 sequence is CASSSPDTEAFF. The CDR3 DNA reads TGTGCCAGCAGCTCACCAGACACTGAAGCTTTCTTT.

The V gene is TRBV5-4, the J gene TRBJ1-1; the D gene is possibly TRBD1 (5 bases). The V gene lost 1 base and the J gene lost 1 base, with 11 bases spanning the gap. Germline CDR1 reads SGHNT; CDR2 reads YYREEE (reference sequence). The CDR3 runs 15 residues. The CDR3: CASSLMRGRNTEAFF. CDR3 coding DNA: TGTGCCAGCAGCTTGATGAGGGGAAGGAACACTGAAGCTTTCTTT. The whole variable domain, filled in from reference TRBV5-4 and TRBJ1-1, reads ETGVTQSPTHLIKTRGQQVTLRCSSQSGHNTVSWYQQALGQGPQFIFQYYREEENGRGNFPPRFSGLQFPNYSSELNVNALELDDSALYLCASSLMRGRNTEAFFGQGTRLTVV.